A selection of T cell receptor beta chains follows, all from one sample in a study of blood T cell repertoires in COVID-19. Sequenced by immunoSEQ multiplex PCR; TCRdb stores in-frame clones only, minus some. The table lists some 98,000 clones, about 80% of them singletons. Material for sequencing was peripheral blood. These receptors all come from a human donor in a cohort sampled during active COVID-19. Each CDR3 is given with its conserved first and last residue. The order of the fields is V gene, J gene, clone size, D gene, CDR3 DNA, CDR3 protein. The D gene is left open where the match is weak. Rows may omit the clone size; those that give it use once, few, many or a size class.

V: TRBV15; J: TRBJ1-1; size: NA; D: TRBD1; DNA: TGTGCCACCAGCAGAGATCGGGGGGGACAGTTTGAAGCTTTCTTT; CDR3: CATSRDRGGQFEAFF
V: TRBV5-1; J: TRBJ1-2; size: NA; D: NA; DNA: TGCGCCAGCAGCTTATTAGGGGACACCAACTATGGCTACACCTTC; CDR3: CASSLLGDTNYGYTF
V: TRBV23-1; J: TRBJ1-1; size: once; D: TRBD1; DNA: TGCGCCAGCACCCAGTCGTGCCTGACAGGGAGGAACACTGAAGCTTTCTTT; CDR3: CASTQSCLTGRNTEAFF
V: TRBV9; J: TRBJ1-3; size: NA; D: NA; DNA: TGTGCCAGCAGCGCCCCGGGGGCTGGAAACACCATATATTTT; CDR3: CASSAPGAGNTIYF
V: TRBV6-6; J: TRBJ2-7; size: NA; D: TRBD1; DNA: TGTGCCAGCATCCCCGGACAGGGACGGTACGAGCAGTACTTC; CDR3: CASIPGQGRYEQYF
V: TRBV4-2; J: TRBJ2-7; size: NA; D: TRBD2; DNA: TGTGCCAGCAGCCAACCGGGACTAGCGGTTTCGAGCTCCTACGAGCAGTACTTC; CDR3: CASSQPGLAVSSSYEQYF
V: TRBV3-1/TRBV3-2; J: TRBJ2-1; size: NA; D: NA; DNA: TGTGCCAGCAGCCAAGATGGGAGGACCTCCGCGGAGCAGTTCTTC; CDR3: CASSQDGRTSAEQFF
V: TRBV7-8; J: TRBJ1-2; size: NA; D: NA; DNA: TGTGCCAGCAGCCTCTCTGCAGGGTTGAACTATGGCTACACCTTC; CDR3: CASSLSAGLNYGYTF
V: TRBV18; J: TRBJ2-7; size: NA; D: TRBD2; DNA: TGTGCCAGCTCACCACTAGCGGGAGTATACGAGCAGTACTTC; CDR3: CASSPLAGVYEQYF
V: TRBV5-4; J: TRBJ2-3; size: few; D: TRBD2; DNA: TGTGCCAGCAGCTTAGGGCGGGAGGGCCTAGGAACGCAGTATTTT; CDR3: CASSLGREGLGTQYF
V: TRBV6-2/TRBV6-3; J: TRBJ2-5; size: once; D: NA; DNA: TGTGCCAGCAGTTACTCAGTCAGGGACCAAGAGACCCAGTACTTC; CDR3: CASSYSVRDQETQYF
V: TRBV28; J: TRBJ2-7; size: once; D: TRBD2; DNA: TGTGCCAGCCTCCCGCAAGCGGGGAGCTCCTACGAGCAGTACTTC; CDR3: CASLPQAGSSYEQYF
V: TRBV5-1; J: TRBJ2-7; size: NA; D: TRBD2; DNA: TGCGCCAGCAGCTTGGTTGCACAGGTCGGAGCGGGAGACTACGAGCAGTACTTC; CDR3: CASSLVAQVGAGDYEQYF
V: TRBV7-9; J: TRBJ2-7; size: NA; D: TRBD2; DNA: TGTGCCAGCAGCTCCCGGACTAGCGGGAGGTACGAGCAGTACTTC; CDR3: CASSSRTSGRYEQYF
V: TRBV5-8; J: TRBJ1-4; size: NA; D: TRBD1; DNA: TGTGCCAGCAGTTCCGGGACAGGGGCGCTAGTGGGCGAAAAACTGTTTTTT; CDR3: CASSSGTGALVGEKLFF
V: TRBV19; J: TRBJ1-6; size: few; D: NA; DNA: TGTGCCAGTAGTATTATAGCCAGGGGCCGTGCCAATACGGCCCTCCACTTT; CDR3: CASSIIARGRANTALHF
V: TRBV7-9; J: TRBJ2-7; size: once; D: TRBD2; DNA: TGTGCCAGCAGCCCATTTGGGCGGGGGGTCTCCTACGAGCAGTACTTC; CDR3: CASSPFGRGVSYEQYF
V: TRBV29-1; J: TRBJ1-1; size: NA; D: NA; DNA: TGCAGCGTTGCGCAGGCGAACACTGAAGCTTTCTTT; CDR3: CSVAQANTEAFF
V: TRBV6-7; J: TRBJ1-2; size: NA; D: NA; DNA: TGTGCCAGCAGTTACTCGCCCCTCGGACAGAATAGATACTATGGCTACACCTTC; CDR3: CASSYSPLGQNRYYGYTF
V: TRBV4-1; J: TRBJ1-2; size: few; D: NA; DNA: TGCGCCAGCAGCCAGCAGAACTATGGCTACACCTTC; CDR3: CASSQQNYGYTF
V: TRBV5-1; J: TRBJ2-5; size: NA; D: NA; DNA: TGCGCCAGCAGGTATGGACAGCGGCAAGAGACCCAGTACTTC; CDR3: CASRYGQRQETQYF
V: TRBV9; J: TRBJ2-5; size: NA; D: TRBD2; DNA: TGTGCCAGCAGCGCCGTAGCGGGAGGGCCTTTGGAGACCCAGTACTTC; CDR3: CASSAVAGGPLETQYF
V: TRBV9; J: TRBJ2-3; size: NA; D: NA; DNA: TGTGCCAGCAGCGGAGGGACTCCTAAGCCAACAGATACGCAGTATTTT; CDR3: CASSGGTPKPTDTQYF
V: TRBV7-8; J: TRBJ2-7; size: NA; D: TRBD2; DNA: TGTGCCAGCAGCGGGGGACTAGCGGGAGGAGGCGAGCAGTACTTC; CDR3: CASSGGLAGGGEQYF
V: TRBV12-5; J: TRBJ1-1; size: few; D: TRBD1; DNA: TGTGCTAGTGGTCCTCCGGGACAGGGGAACACTGAAGCTTTCTTT; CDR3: CASGPPGQGNTEAFF
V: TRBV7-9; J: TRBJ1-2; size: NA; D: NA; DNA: TGTGCCGCGGGGTCCGCCTCAAGGTACTATGGCTACACCTTC; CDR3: CAAGSASRYYGYTF
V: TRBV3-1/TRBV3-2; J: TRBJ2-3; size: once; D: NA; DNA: TGTGCCAGCAGCCAGTCTCAATTCTTTGACCTAGCGACTAGCACAGATACGCAGTATTTT; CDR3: CASSQSQFFDLATSTDTQYF
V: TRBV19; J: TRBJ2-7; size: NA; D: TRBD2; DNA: TGTGCCAGTAAACAAACTAGCGGGAGTTACTACGAGCAGTACTTC; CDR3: CASKQTSGSYYEQYF
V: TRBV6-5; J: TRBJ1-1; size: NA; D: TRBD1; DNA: TGTGCCAGCAGTTTTGGACAGGGGATATCTGAAGCTTTCTTT; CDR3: CASSFGQGISEAFF
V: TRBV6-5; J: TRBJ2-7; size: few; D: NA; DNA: TGTGCCAGCATCGACCGGGACTCCAGCCACGAGCAGTACTTC; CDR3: CASIDRDSSHEQYF
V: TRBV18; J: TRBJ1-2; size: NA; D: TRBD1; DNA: TGTGCCAGCTCAGTACAGGGGGCCAGCTATGGCTACACCTTC; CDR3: CASSVQGASYGYTF
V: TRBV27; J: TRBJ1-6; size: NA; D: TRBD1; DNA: TGTGCCAGCAGTTTAAGGGGACAGGGTTGGATGAATTCACCCCTCCACTTT; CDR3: CASSLRGQGWMNSPLHF
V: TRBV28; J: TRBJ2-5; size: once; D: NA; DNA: TGTGCCAGCAGTTCCCGAGCAGGCCAGTACTTC; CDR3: CASSSRAGQYF
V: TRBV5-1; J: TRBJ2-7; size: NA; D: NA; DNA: TGCGCCAGCAGCTTCAACAGGGATGGGGAGCAGTACTTC; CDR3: CASSFNRDGEQYF
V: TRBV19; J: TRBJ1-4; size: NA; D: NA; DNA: TGTGCCAGTAGTCAGCCGGGGGTTGGAACTACTGAAAAACTGTTTTTT; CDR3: CASSQPGVGTTEKLFF
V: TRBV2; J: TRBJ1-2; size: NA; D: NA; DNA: TGTGCCAGCAGTGGCGGGTCGACCCTCTATGGCTACACCTTC; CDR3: CASSGGSTLYGYTF
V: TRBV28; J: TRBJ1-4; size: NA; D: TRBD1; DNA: TGTGCCAGCCAGGGGGCGCGGGAAAAACTGTTTTTT; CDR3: CASQGAREKLFF
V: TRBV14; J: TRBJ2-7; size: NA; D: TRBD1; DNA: TGTGCCAGCAGCCGGGGGGGACAGGGCTACGAGCAGTACTTC; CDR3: CASSRGGQGYEQYF
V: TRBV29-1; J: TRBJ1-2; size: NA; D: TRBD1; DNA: TGCAGCGCCTCACAGGGGACTAACTATGGCTACACCTTC; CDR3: CSASQGTNYGYTF
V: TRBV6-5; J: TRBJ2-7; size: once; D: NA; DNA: TGTGCCAGCAGAACATTGGCGGAGCCCTACGAGCAGTACTTC; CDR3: CASRTLAEPYEQYF
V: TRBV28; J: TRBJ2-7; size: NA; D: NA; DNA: TGTGCCAGCAGTTTATTCCCGGTATGGTACGAGCAGTACTTC; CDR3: CASSLFPVWYEQYF